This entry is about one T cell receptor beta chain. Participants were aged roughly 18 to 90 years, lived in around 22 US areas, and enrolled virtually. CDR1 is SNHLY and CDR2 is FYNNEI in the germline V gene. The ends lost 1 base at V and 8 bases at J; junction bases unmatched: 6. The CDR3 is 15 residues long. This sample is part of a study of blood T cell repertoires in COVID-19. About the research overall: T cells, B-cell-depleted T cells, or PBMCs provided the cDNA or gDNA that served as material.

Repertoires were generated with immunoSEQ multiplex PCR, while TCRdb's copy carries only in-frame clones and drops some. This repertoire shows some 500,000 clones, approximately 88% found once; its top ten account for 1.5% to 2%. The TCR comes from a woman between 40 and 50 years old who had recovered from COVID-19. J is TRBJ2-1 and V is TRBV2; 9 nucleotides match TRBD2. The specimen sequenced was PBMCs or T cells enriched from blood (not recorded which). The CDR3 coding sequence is TGTGCCAGCAGTGAAGGAGGGAGCGGGGGGCATGAGCAGTTCTTC. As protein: CASSEGGSGGHEQFF.